A selection of T cell receptor beta chains follows, all from one sample in a study of blood T cell repertoires in COVID-19. Some clones are missing from TCRdb's copy, which holds only in-frame ones; the method was immunoSEQ multiplex PCR. The repertoire has 400,000 to 450,000 clones, 75% to 90% of them found once; the top ten carry approximately 1.4%. The source material was peripheral blood. All receptors come from a woman in her twenties or thirties with active or convalescent COVID-19. The CDR3 runs from the conserved cysteine through the conserved F or W. Fields, in order: D gene, J gene, V gene, clone size, CDR3 DNA, CDR3 protein. A D gene is named only where the DNA matches it firmly. The listing skips clone size in some rows; elsewhere it reads once, few, many or a size class.

d_gene: TRBD2
j_gene: TRBJ2-7
v_gene: TRBV10-3
abundance: -
CDR3nt: TGTGCCATCAGTGGGGCCGCTAGCGGGAGGTACGAGCAGTACTTC
CDR3aa: CAISGAASGRYEQYF

d_gene: -
j_gene: TRBJ2-2
v_gene: TRBV6-2/TRBV6-3
abundance: -
CDR3nt: TGTGCCAGCAGTTACTCGTCTAGTGGGTACACCGGGGAGCTGTTTTTT
CDR3aa: CASSYSSSGYTGELFF

d_gene: TRBD2
j_gene: TRBJ2-3
v_gene: TRBV9
abundance: -
CDR3nt: TGTGCCAGTACGGCGTTTGACAGCGGGAGAAGCACAGATACGCAGTATTTT
CDR3aa: CASTAFDSGRSTDTQYF

d_gene: -
j_gene: TRBJ1-1
v_gene: TRBV15
abundance: -
CDR3nt: TGTGCCACCAGCAGAAGACTCGAGCTGAACACTGAAGCTTTCTTT
CDR3aa: CATSRRLELNTEAFF

d_gene: -
j_gene: TRBJ1-2
v_gene: TRBV6-1
abundance: few
CDR3nt: TGTGCCAGCAGTGAGACAGGTCACGGCTACACCTTC
CDR3aa: CASSETGHGYTF

d_gene: TRBD2
j_gene: TRBJ2-5
v_gene: TRBV6-1
abundance: -
CDR3nt: TGTGCCAGCAGTGAATCTAGTACTAGCGGGGGGGTGGAGACCCAGTACTTC
CDR3aa: CASSESSTSGGVETQYF

d_gene: TRBD2
j_gene: TRBJ2-3
v_gene: TRBV7-6
abundance: -
CDR3nt: TGTGCCAGCAGCTTAGTTGCGACTAGCGGGCAGAGCACAGATACGCAGTATTTT
CDR3aa: CASSLVATSGQSTDTQYF

d_gene: TRBD1
j_gene: TRBJ2-7
v_gene: TRBV6-5
abundance: -
CDR3nt: TGTGCCAGCAGTCTACAGGGGGCCGTTTACGAGCAGTACTTC
CDR3aa: CASSLQGAVYEQYF

d_gene: TRBD1
j_gene: TRBJ1-6
v_gene: TRBV5-1
abundance: once
CDR3nt: TGCGCCAGCAGCTTGGTACAGGGGCAGGGGAATTCACCCCTCCACTTT
CDR3aa: CASSLVQGQGNSPLHF

d_gene: -
j_gene: TRBJ2-7
v_gene: TRBV5-1
abundance: -
CDR3nt: TGCGCCAGCAGCTTGGCCTTCGGGAGCGAGCAGTACTTC
CDR3aa: CASSLAFGSEQYF

d_gene: -
j_gene: TRBJ1-5
v_gene: TRBV3-1/TRBV3-2
abundance: -
CDR3nt: TGTGCCAGCAGCCAAGAGCCTGAAACAGGGAGCAATCAGCCCCAGCATTTT
CDR3aa: CASSQEPETGSNQPQHF

d_gene: -
j_gene: TRBJ1-2
v_gene: TRBV5-4
abundance: -
CDR3nt: TGTGCCAGCAGCTTGGACCAGGGGATACGCTACACCTTC
CDR3aa: CASSLDQGIRYTF

d_gene: -
j_gene: TRBJ1-1
v_gene: TRBV5-1
abundance: -
CDR3nt: TGCGCCAGCAGCTTGGAAGGGGCAGGGATGCACACTGAAGCTTTCTTT
CDR3aa: CASSLEGAGMHTEAFF

d_gene: -
j_gene: TRBJ1-2
v_gene: TRBV10-3
abundance: few
CDR3nt: TGTGCCATCAGTGAGTCGAAAGGACACGGCGAGGGCTACACCTTC
CDR3aa: CAISESKGHGEGYTF

d_gene: -
j_gene: TRBJ1-4
v_gene: TRBV19
abundance: -
CDR3nt: TGTGCCAGTTCCCCGGCTCCGCCAGGGGAAAAACTGTTTTTT
CDR3aa: CASSPAPPGEKLFF

d_gene: -
j_gene: TRBJ1-4
v_gene: TRBV4-1
abundance: -
CDR3nt: TGCGCCAGCAGTCTTATAGAGGAAACTAATGAAAAACTGTTTTTT
CDR3aa: CASSLIEETNEKLFF

d_gene: -
j_gene: TRBJ2-1
v_gene: TRBV9
abundance: -
CDR3nt: TGTGCCAGCAGTCTCACGGTTACACCGACAACAATAAACAATGAGCAGTTCTTC
CDR3aa: CASSLTVTPTTINNEQFF

d_gene: TRBD1
j_gene: TRBJ1-1
v_gene: TRBV2
abundance: few
CDR3nt: TGTGCCAGCAGTGGTACAGGGGACGCTTTCTTT
CDR3aa: CASSGTGDAFF

d_gene: TRBD1
j_gene: TRBJ2-7
v_gene: TRBV18
abundance: -
CDR3nt: TGTGCCAGCTCACCGGGGACAGGGGCCGAGCAGTACTTC
CDR3aa: CASSPGTGAEQYF

d_gene: TRBD1
j_gene: TRBJ2-7
v_gene: TRBV5-1
abundance: -
CDR3nt: TGCGCCAGCAGCGAATCAGGGGGCTTTGATGGGTACGAGCAGTACTTC
CDR3aa: CASSESGGFDGYEQYF

d_gene: -
j_gene: TRBJ1-4
v_gene: TRBV7-9
abundance: -
CDR3nt: TGTGCCAGCAGCTTAAGGACAGATGCAACTAATGAAAAACTGTTTTTT
CDR3aa: CASSLRTDATNEKLFF

d_gene: -
j_gene: TRBJ1-6
v_gene: TRBV6-5
abundance: -
CDR3nt: TGTGCCACACAGGGAGGGGGGTACTCACCCCTCCACTTT
CDR3aa: CATQGGGYSPLHF

d_gene: TRBD2
j_gene: TRBJ2-7
v_gene: TRBV18
abundance: once
CDR3nt: TGTGCCAGCTCACCAGGTAGCGGGGGAGCCTACGAGCAGTACTTC
CDR3aa: CASSPGSGGAYEQYF

d_gene: -
j_gene: TRBJ2-1
v_gene: TRBV28
abundance: -
CDR3nt: TGTGCCAGCACATCACGACTAGGTTCAAACAATGAGCAGTTCTTC
CDR3aa: CASTSRLGSNNEQFF

d_gene: -
j_gene: TRBJ1-1
v_gene: TRBV19
abundance: -
CDR3nt: TGTGCCAGTAGACCAGGGGCGGGCCAGCCGAGGACTGAAGCTTTCTTT
CDR3aa: CASRPGAGQPRTEAFF

d_gene: TRBD1
j_gene: TRBJ1-6
v_gene: TRBV27
abundance: -
CDR3nt: TGTGCCAGCAGTCCTGGACAGGATAATTCACCCCTCCACTTT
CDR3aa: CASSPGQDNSPLHF

d_gene: -
j_gene: TRBJ2-2
v_gene: TRBV6-6
abundance: -
CDR3nt: TGTGCCAGCGCGGTCCCCGGCGCCGCCGGGGAGCTGTTTTTT
CDR3aa: CASAVPGAAGELFF

d_gene: TRBD1
j_gene: TRBJ1-2
v_gene: TRBV2
abundance: -
CDR3nt: TGTGCCAGCAGTGACGGGGACAGGGAGGTCTATGGCTACACCTTC
CDR3aa: CASSDGDREVYGYTF

d_gene: -
j_gene: TRBJ2-7
v_gene: TRBV7-9
abundance: -
CDR3nt: TGTGCCAGCAGCTCTGGGGGGGCTACCTACTCCTACGAGCAGTACTTC
CDR3aa: CASSSGGATYSYEQYF

d_gene: -
j_gene: TRBJ2-3
v_gene: TRBV11-3
abundance: -
CDR3nt: TGTGCCAGCAGCTTACAGGGTGGTGGAGATACGCAGTATTTT
CDR3aa: CASSLQGGGDTQYF

d_gene: -
j_gene: TRBJ1-6
v_gene: TRBV7-2
abundance: few
CDR3nt: TGTGCCAGCAGCCCCCGGGACTACCATAATTCACCCCTCCACTTT
CDR3aa: CASSPRDYHNSPLHF

d_gene: TRBD1
j_gene: TRBJ2-3
v_gene: TRBV19
abundance: -
CDR3nt: TGTGCCAGTAAACAGGGGTGGGCAGATACGCAGTATTTT
CDR3aa: CASKQGWADTQYF

d_gene: -
j_gene: TRBJ2-2
v_gene: TRBV10-1
abundance: few
CDR3nt: TGCGCCAGCAGACTCGACAGGTCCACCGGGGAGCTGTTTTTT
CDR3aa: CASRLDRSTGELFF

d_gene: -
j_gene: TRBJ2-7
v_gene: TRBV27
abundance: -
CDR3nt: TGTGCCAGCATGGGCGGGATCACCTCGTACGAGCAGTACTTC
CDR3aa: CASMGGITSYEQYF

d_gene: TRBD2
j_gene: TRBJ2-7
v_gene: TRBV5-1
abundance: -
CDR3nt: TGCGCCAGCAGCTTGGCAGGACTAGCGGGAGTGGTCGAGCAGTACTTC
CDR3aa: CASSLAGLAGVVEQYF

d_gene: TRBD1
j_gene: TRBJ1-5
v_gene: TRBV7-9
abundance: -
CDR3nt: TGTGCCAGCAGCTCGGGGACAGGGTTCCAGCCCCAGCATTTT
CDR3aa: CASSSGTGFQPQHF

d_gene: TRBD1
j_gene: TRBJ2-2
v_gene: TRBV27
abundance: -
CDR3nt: TGTGCCAGCAGTCCCCAGGGGGCCCGGTGGATGGGCGGGGAGCTGTTTTTT
CDR3aa: CASSPQGARWMGGELFF

d_gene: TRBD1
j_gene: TRBJ1-1
v_gene: TRBV11-2
abundance: once
CDR3nt: TGTGCCAGCAGCCCAGGGGGGAGGTACACTGAAGCTTTCTTT
CDR3aa: CASSPGGRYTEAFF

d_gene: TRBD1
j_gene: TRBJ2-4
v_gene: TRBV2
abundance: once
CDR3nt: TGTGCCAGCAGCGCAAACGGACAGGGGTACACCAAAAACATTCAGTACTTC
CDR3aa: CASSANGQGYTKNIQYF

d_gene: TRBD2
j_gene: TRBJ2-3
v_gene: TRBV5-1
abundance: -
CDR3nt: TGCGCCAGCAGCACCCGGACTAGCGGCACAGATACGCAGTATTTT
CDR3aa: CASSTRTSGTDTQYF

d_gene: TRBD1
j_gene: TRBJ1-3
v_gene: TRBV6-5
abundance: -
CDR3nt: TGTGCCAGCGGACAGGGTTACTCTGGAAACACCATATATTTT
CDR3aa: CASGQGYSGNTIYF

d_gene: -
j_gene: TRBJ1-1
v_gene: TRBV4-1
abundance: -
CDR3nt: TGCGCCAGCAGCCCGTCAGGGTGGGGCACTGAAGCTTTCTTT
CDR3aa: CASSPSGWGTEAFF

d_gene: -
j_gene: TRBJ2-3
v_gene: TRBV7-6
abundance: -
CDR3nt: TGTGCCAGCAGCTACATGTCAGGACGGGAAGATACGCAGTATTTT
CDR3aa: CASSYMSGREDTQYF

d_gene: TRBD1
j_gene: TRBJ1-2
v_gene: TRBV5-1
abundance: -
CDR3nt: TGCGCCAGCAGTCTTGACAGGGCTAACTATGGCTACACCTTC
CDR3aa: CASSLDRANYGYTF

d_gene: TRBD2
j_gene: TRBJ2-7
v_gene: TRBV27
abundance: -
CDR3nt: TGTGCCAGCAGTTTGCGGGGGGCGGGTTACGAGCAGTACTTC
CDR3aa: CASSLRGAGYEQYF

d_gene: TRBD1
j_gene: TRBJ1-2
v_gene: TRBV19
abundance: -
CDR3nt: TGTGCCAGTAGTATAGCTCGGACAGGAGCTTTGAATGGCTACACCTTC
CDR3aa: CASSIARTGALNGYTF

d_gene: TRBD1
j_gene: TRBJ2-1
v_gene: TRBV2
abundance: once
CDR3nt: TGTGCCAGCAGTGAAGACAGGGGCTCCTACAATGAGCAGTTCTTC
CDR3aa: CASSEDRGSYNEQFF

d_gene: -
j_gene: TRBJ1-2
v_gene: TRBV4-2
abundance: -
CDR3nt: TGTGCCAGCAGCCAAGAAAGGCGGGGCTCCTATGGCTACACCTTC
CDR3aa: CASSQERRGSYGYTF

d_gene: -
j_gene: TRBJ1-2
v_gene: TRBV7-9
abundance: few
CDR3nt: TGTGCCAGCAGCCCGGGAAATGGCTACACCTTC
CDR3aa: CASSPGNGYTF

d_gene: -
j_gene: TRBJ2-1
v_gene: TRBV2
abundance: -
CDR3nt: TGTGCCAGCAGTGCTGAGCGTAACAATGAGCAGTTCTTC
CDR3aa: CASSAERNNEQFF

d_gene: TRBD1
j_gene: TRBJ1-1
v_gene: TRBV29-1
abundance: -
CDR3nt: TGCAGCGTTGGTTCGGACAGGGGGCGAACTGAAGCTTTCTTT
CDR3aa: CSVGSDRGRTEAFF

d_gene: -
j_gene: TRBJ1-1
v_gene: TRBV6-2/TRBV6-3
abundance: -
CDR3nt: TGTGCCAGCAGCCCATACCGAACGGACACTGAAGCTTTCTTT
CDR3aa: CASSPYRTDTEAFF

d_gene: TRBD1
j_gene: TRBJ2-7
v_gene: TRBV19
abundance: -
CDR3nt: TGTGCCAGTAGTCCCGGGACAGGGGGCGCATACGAGCAGTACTTC
CDR3aa: CASSPGTGGAYEQYF

d_gene: -
j_gene: TRBJ1-4
v_gene: TRBV19
abundance: -
CDR3nt: TGTGCCAGTAGTATCCGGGGAGAAAAACTGTTTTTT
CDR3aa: CASSIRGEKLFF

d_gene: TRBD2
j_gene: TRBJ2-1
v_gene: TRBV11-3
abundance: -
CDR3nt: TGTGCCAGCAGCTTAGCACTAGCGGAGCGCTACGGTGAGCAGTTCTTC
CDR3aa: CASSLALAERYGEQFF

d_gene: TRBD2
j_gene: TRBJ2-1
v_gene: TRBV2
abundance: -
CDR3nt: TGTGCCAGCAGTCGACATGCGGGGGACTTCGGCAATGAGCAGTTCTTC
CDR3aa: CASSRHAGDFGNEQFF

d_gene: TRBD1
j_gene: TRBJ2-7
v_gene: TRBV7-9
abundance: -
CDR3nt: TGTGCCAGCAGCTCCGAAGACAGGGACGAGCAGTACTTC
CDR3aa: CASSSEDRDEQYF

d_gene: TRBD2
j_gene: TRBJ2-1
v_gene: TRBV6-5
abundance: -
CDR3nt: TGTGCCAGCAGAGTACCCTGGACTAGGGTACGGTTCTTC
CDR3aa: CASRVPWTRVRFF

d_gene: TRBD2
j_gene: TRBJ2-7
v_gene: TRBV19
abundance: -
CDR3nt: TGTGCCAGTAGTATCCAAGCGGGGTTCGACGAGCAGTACTTC
CDR3aa: CASSIQAGFDEQYF

d_gene: -
j_gene: TRBJ2-1
v_gene: TRBV5-1
abundance: -
CDR3nt: TGCGCCAGCAGTATTTTAGCGGCAAACAATGAGCAGTTCTTC
CDR3aa: CASSILAANNEQFF